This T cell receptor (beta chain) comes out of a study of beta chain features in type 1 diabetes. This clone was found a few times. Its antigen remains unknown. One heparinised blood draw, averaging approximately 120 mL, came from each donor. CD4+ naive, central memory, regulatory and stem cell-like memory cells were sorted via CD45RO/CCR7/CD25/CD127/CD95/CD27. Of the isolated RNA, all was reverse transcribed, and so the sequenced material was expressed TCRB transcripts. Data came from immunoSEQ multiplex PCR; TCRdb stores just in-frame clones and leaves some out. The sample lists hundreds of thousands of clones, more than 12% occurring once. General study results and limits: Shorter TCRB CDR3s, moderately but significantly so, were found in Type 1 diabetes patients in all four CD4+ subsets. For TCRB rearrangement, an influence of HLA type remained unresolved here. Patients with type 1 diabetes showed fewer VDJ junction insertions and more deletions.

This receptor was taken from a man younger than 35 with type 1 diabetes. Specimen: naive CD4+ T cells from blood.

The CDR3 coding sequence is TGTGCCAGCAGTTTATTACTAGGCTCCCAAGAGACCCAGTACTTC. Amino acids: CASSLLLGSQETQYF. The rearrangement joins TRBV27 to TRBJ2-5, with D possibly TRBD2 on 5 matching bases. Between the trimmed V and J ends, which lost 1 base and 1 base, there was a span of 10 bases. Germline loops: CDR1 MNHEY, CDR2 SMNVEV (reference sequence). This CDR3 contains 15 residues.